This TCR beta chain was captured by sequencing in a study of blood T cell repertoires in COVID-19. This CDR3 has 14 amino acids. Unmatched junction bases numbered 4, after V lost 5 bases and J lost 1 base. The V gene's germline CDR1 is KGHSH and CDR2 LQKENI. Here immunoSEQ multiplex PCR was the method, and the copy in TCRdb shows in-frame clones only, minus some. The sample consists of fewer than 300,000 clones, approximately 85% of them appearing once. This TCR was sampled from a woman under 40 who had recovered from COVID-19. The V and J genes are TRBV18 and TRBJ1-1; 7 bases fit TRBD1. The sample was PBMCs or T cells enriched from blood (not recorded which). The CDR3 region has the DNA TGTGCCAGCTCAAGCCAGGGGGGGAACACTGAAGCTTTCTTT. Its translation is CASSSQGGNTEAFF.